Listed below are T cell receptor beta chains from one sample, sequenced in a study of blood T cell repertoires in COVID-19. Repertoires were generated with immunoSEQ multiplex PCR, while TCRdb's copy carries only in-frame clones and drops some. The sample contains 400,000 to 500,000 clones, 88% of which appear only once. Input material: PBMCs or T cells enriched from blood (not recorded which). These receptors all stem from a woman in her thirties or forties who had recovered from COVID-19. Each CDR3 is given with its conserved first and last residue. The D gene is left open where the match is weak. Rows may omit the clone size; those that give it use once, few, many or a size class.

j_call,v_call,clone_size,d_call,cdr3_aa,cdr3_nt
TRBJ2-7,TRBV10-3,NA,TRBD1,CAVRDRPLEQYF,TGTGCCGTCCGGGACAGGCCTCTGGAGCAGTACTTC
TRBJ1-2,TRBV28,NA,TRBD1,CASRDPGQGYGYTF,TGTGCCAGCAGAGACCCGGGACAGGGGTATGGCTACACCTTC
TRBJ1-4,TRBV5-1,NA,NA,CASSLEGVWEKLFF,TGCGCCAGCAGCTTGGAGGGGGTTTGGGAAAAACTGTTTTTT
TRBJ1-4,TRBV19,NA,NA,CASSIALYLQGGNEKLFF,TGTGCCAGTAGTATTGCCCTCTATTTACAGGGTGGGAATGAAAAACTGTTTTTT
TRBJ2-4,TRBV7-2,NA,NA,CASSQDNQAKNIQYF,TGTGCCAGCAGCCAAGATAACCAGGCAAAAAACATTCAGTACTTC
TRBJ2-5,TRBV19,NA,NA,CASSAQARETQYF,TGTGCCAGTAGTGCTCAAGCTCGGGAGACCCAGTACTTC
TRBJ2-7,TRBV27,NA,TRBD2,CASSSGTRVYEQYF,TGTGCCAGCAGTTCCGGGACTAGGGTCTACGAGCAGTACTTC
TRBJ2-3,TRBV19,NA,TRBD2,CASSHTLAGSTDTQYF,TGTGCCAGTAGTCATACACTAGCGGGCAGCACAGATACGCAGTATTTT
TRBJ2-4,TRBV19,NA,TRBD2,CASTFASGLAKNIQYF,TGTGCCAGCACCTTCGCTAGCGGTTTAGCCAAAAACATTCAGTACTTC
TRBJ2-1,TRBV7-9,NA,TRBD1,CASSLGRSGGEDEQFF,TGTGCCAGCAGCTTAGGAAGGTCAGGGGGAGAGGATGAGCAGTTCTTC
TRBJ1-3,TRBV4-1,NA,NA,CASSQTGSSGNTIYF,TGCGCCAGCAGCCAAACCGGGTCCTCTGGAAACACCATATATTTT
TRBJ2-7,TRBV5-4,NA,TRBD2,CASSASTSGTGEQYF,TGTGCCAGCAGCGCCTCGACTAGCGGGACGGGCGAGCAGTACTTC
TRBJ1-3,TRBV19,NA,NA,CASRTGNTIYF,TGTGCCAGCAGGACTGGAAACACCATATATTTT
TRBJ1-1,TRBV14,NA,NA,CASSQDLDSVEAFF,TGTGCCAGCAGCCAAGATCTGGACAGCGTTGAAGCTTTCTTT
TRBJ2-7,TRBV21-1,NA,NA,CASSKVSGYEQYF,TGTGCCAGCAGCAAAGTATCCGGCTACGAGCAGTACTTC
TRBJ1-1,TRBV5-1,NA,TRBD1,CASSTTGGASEAFF,TGCGCCAGCAGCACCACAGGGGGCGCAAGTGAAGCTTTCTTT
TRBJ1-1,TRBV7-8,NA,NA,CASSLAWHTEAFF,TGTGCCAGCAGCTTAGCGTGGCACACTGAAGCTTTCTTT
TRBJ1-1,TRBV6-2/TRBV6-3,NA,TRBD1,CASSYKGATEAFF,TGTGCCAGCAGTTACAAGGGGGCCACTGAAGCTTTCTTT
TRBJ2-7,TRBV10-1,few,TRBD2,CASSGGLRAYEQYF,TGCGCCAGCAGTGGGGGACTACGAGCCTACGAGCAGTACTTC
TRBJ2-7,TRBV5-1,NA,TRBD1,CASSLRTGGSEQYF,TGCGCCAGCAGCTTGAGAACAGGGGGGTCCGAGCAGTACTTC
TRBJ1-1,TRBV6-2/TRBV6-3,NA,NA,CASSRRGRTLNTEAFF,TGTGCCAGCAGCCGCAGGGGTCGGACATTGAACACTGAAGCTTTCTTT
TRBJ2-7,TRBV15,NA,TRBD2,CATSRAVFTSGTSYEQYF,TGTGCCACCAGCAGAGCTGTTTTTACTAGCGGGACTTCCTACGAGCAGTACTTC
TRBJ2-1,TRBV19,NA,TRBD2,CASSPPSGRAVNEQFF,TGTGCCAGTAGTCCCCCTAGCGGGAGGGCAGTCAATGAGCAGTTCTTC